A single sample gave rise to the 21 T cell receptor beta chains below, sequenced in a study of blood T cells in healthy people across ages. Alongside a J-beta primer mix, a sample-barcoded 5' primer served in a second PCR lasting 7 to 11 cycles. TCRdb redid the calling of the 5' RACE reads with MiXCR, one entry per CDR3 protein. The sample includes approximately 2,000,000 distinct CDR3 sequences, roughly two fifths seen only once; the top ten take about 21%. The sequenced sample was blood. The receptors stem from a human donor in good health.

This clonotype occurred a few times. The chain links TRBV27 to TRBJ1-5, with D possibly being TRBD1 (5 bases). CDR1 MNHEY and CDR2 SMNVEV come from the germline V gene (reference sequence). V lost 6 bases to trimming and J lost 4 bases, with 13 bases between them. The CDR3 has 14 residues. The CDR3 region has the DNA TGTGCCAGCAGAATGGGGGAACGAAATCAGCCCCAGCATTTT. Translating gives CASRMGERNQPQHF.

This CDR3 is CASRRGKQPQHF. DNA of the CDR3: TGTGCCAGCCGCCGGGGGAAGCAGCCCCAGCATTTT. The V gene is TRBV6-5, the J gene TRBJ1-5; D might be TRBD1 (5 bases). Germline assignment: CDR1 MNHEY and CDR2 SVGAGI. V lost 8 bases and J lost 7, with 12 bases in between. The CDR3 loop spans 12 amino acids.

V usage is TRBV7-6 and J usage is TRBJ1-6, with D possibly being TRBD1 (5 bases). The germline V gene encodes CDR1 SGHVS and CDR2 FNYEAQ. Deletions cut 5 bases from V and 14 bases from J, with 16 bases between. The CDR3 has 13 residues. As DNA, the CDR3 is TGTGCCAGCAGCCCCGGGGAGGGGATAACCCTCCACTTT. Its translation: CASSPGEGITLHF.

This chain links TRBV12-3 or TRBV12-4 with TRBJ2-1; 8 positions agree with TRBD2. Germline trimming cut 8 bases from V and 2 bases from J; bases unmatched to any gene: 11. The CDR3 is 16 amino acids. The CDR3 sequence: CASGPFAGGTYNEQFF. The CDR3 bases are TGTGCCAGCGGACCATTCGCGGGGGGAACCTACAATGAGCAGTTCTTC.

As to this clonotype: Since the CDR3 does not end with the conserved phenylalanine or tryptophan, this likely comes from a read error. The chain uses TRBV24-1 and TRBJ2-6, with D possibly being TRBD2 (6 bases). Trimming cost V 4 bases and J 1 base, with 10 bases left between them. The CDR3 sequence is 16 residues long. Germline-derived CDR1 and CDR2 are KGHDR and SFDVKD. CDR3 DNA: TGTGCCACCAGTGACCCCGGGGGTTCTGGGGCCAACGTCCTGACTCTC. Amino acids: CATSDPGGSGANVLTL.

This clonotype turned up a few times. V and J are TRBV9 and TRBJ1-5; the match to TRBD1 covers 7 bases. The CDR3 sequence is 13 residues long. Germline CDR1 is SGDLS and CDR2 is YYNGEE. V trimming: 9 bases; J trimming: 1 base; junction bases outside the gene matches: 4. The CDR3 sequence is CAIGQDSNQPQHF. In DNA form, the CDR3 reads TGTGCCATCGGACAGGACAGCAATCAGCCCCAGCATTTT.

The chain employs TRBV20-1 and TRBJ2-1; D may be TRBD2 (6 bases). Trimming took 5 bases from V and 10 from J, leaving 18 bases between them. This CDR3 is built from 13 residues. Per germline, CDR1 DFQATT and CDR2 SNEGSKA (reference sequence). CDR3 loop: CSAETRDRREQFF. CDR3 bases: TGCAGTGCTGAGACTAGAGACCGGCGGGAGCAGTTCTTC.

In this sample, this clonotype turned up a few times. This chain uses TRBV4-3 with TRBJ2-3; TRBD2 matches 8 bases. Looked up from germline, CDR1 is LGHNA and CDR2 is YSLEER. Trimming took 2 bases from V and 0 from J; bases not matched to a gene: 7. This CDR3 spans 17 amino acids. The CDR3 here is CASSQYPGGGSTDTQYF. CDR3 DNA: TGCGCCAGCAGCCAATACCCGGGGGGGGGCAGCACAGATACGCAGTATTTT.

The sample holds a few counts of this clonotype. Its ends do not fully match the called genes, so a read error is possible. The chain employs TRBV6-5 and TRBJ1-1, with D possibly being TRBD1 (5 bases). There are 16 residues in the CDR3. CDR1 MNHEY and CDR2 SVGAGI come from the germline V gene. Written as DNA, the CDR3 is TGTGCCAACAGTTACTCGACGTTGGGGGAGAACACTGAAGCTTTCTTT. This encodes CANSYSTLGENTEAFF.

This chain links TRBV7-8 with TRBJ2-2, with D uncertain. Germline V gene lookup returns CDR1 SGHVS and CDR2 FQNEAQ. The CDR3 is 18 residues long. V gave up 1 base and J gave up 4 bases, with 19 bases separating them. As DNA, the CDR3 is TGTGCCAGCAGCTTAGTTCTTTTCGACTCCGAATCCACCGGGGAGCTGTTTTTT. This gives the protein CASSLVLFDSESTGELFF.

CDR3 amino acids: CASSFLRGSGGNGQYF. Here the CDR3 DNA reads TGTGCCAGCAGTTTCCTCCGGGGTAGCGGGGGGAACGGGCAGTACTTC. J is TRBJ2-7 and V is TRBV27, with 10 bases lining up with TRBD2. The CDR3 contains 16 residues. Germline V gene data show CDR1 as MNHEY and CDR2 as SMNVEV (reference sequence). V gave up 3 bases and J gave up 9 bases; unmatched junction bases: 14.

Comment on this clonotype: Germline is not matched at one junction end, which may reflect a read error. The CDR3 here is CASSLKVTYGHTF. The CDR3 DNA reads TGTGCCAGCAGTTTGAAGGTGACCTATGGCCACACCTTC. The chain employs TRBV28 and TRBJ1-2; no clear D gene. CDR1 MDHEN and CDR2 SYDVKM come from the germline V gene. The CDR3 has 13 amino acids.

The rearrangement links TRBV6-6 to TRBJ1-2, with 8 bases lining up with TRBD1. V was pared by 5 bases and J by 0 bases, with 11 bases of the junction left unmatched. Germline V gene sequence: CDR1 MNHNY, CDR2 SVGAGI (reference sequence). This CDR3 spans 17 amino acids. The CDR3: CASSRRTGQESNYGYTF. CDR3 in DNA: TGTGCCAGCAGTCGCCGGACGGGACAGGAGTCTAACTATGGCTACACCTTC.

In the case of this clonotype: At one boundary the junction diverges from the germline segment, which might be a read error. CDR3 sequence (DNA): TGCAGCGCCTCTCTCGGTGAGGGGGCGGGCGAGCAGGACTTC. It is translated as CSASLGEGAGEQDF. The gene calls are TRBV29-1 and TRBJ2-7, with 7 bases identical to TRBD1. The length of the CDR3 is 14 residues. Germline V CDR1 and CDR2: SQVTM, ANQGSEA.

The genes are TRBV20-1 and TRBJ2-3; TRBD2 might be the D (7 bases). CDR3 size: 15 residues. Looked up from germline, CDR1 is DFQATT and CDR2 is SNEGSKA (reference sequence). V was clipped by 0 bases and J by 4 bases, with 14 bases between them. The CDR3 is CSARDGGGLADTQYF. The DNA for the CDR3 is TGCAGTGCTAGAGATGGGGGGGGCCTCGCAGATACGCAGTATTTT.

J is TRBJ2-1 and V is TRBV20-1; TRBD2 matches at 16 bases. Unmatched junction bases numbered 12, after V lost 3 bases and J lost 1 base. The CDR3 has 20 amino acids. Germline-derived CDR1 and CDR2 are DFQATT and SNEGSKA (reference sequence). In DNA, the CDR3 is TGCAGTGCTAGTTCGATGTTGGGACTAGCGGGGGGGATATCCTACAATGAGCAGTTCTTC. Its protein is CSASSMLGLAGGISYNEQFF.

The gene calls are TRBV2 and TRBJ1-4, with a weak D call TRBD1 (6 bases). The germline CDR1 and CDR2 sequences are SNHLY and FYNNEI. The CDR3 sequence is 15 residues long. Trimming stripped 2 bases from V and 7 bases from J, with 14 bases between. Here the CDR3 reads CASSEQGQPSEKLFF. In DNA, the CDR3 is TGTGCCAGCAGTGAACAGGGGCAGCCGAGTGAAAAACTGTTTTTT. The whole variable domain, remainder taken from reference TRBV2 and TRBJ1-4, is EPEVTQTPSHQVTQMGQEVILRCVPISNHLYFYWYRQILGQKVEFLVSFYNNEISEKSEIFDDQFSVERPDGSNFTLKIRSTKLEDSAMYFCASSEQGQPSEKLFFGSGTQLSVL.

This chain connects TRBV4-2 to TRBJ1-6; D is undetermined. The germline V gene has CDR1 LGHNA and CDR2 YNFKEQ. The length of the CDR3 is 15 residues. Trimming stripped 0 bases from V and 10 bases from J, with 13 bases between. CDR3 DNA: TGTGCCAGCAGCCAAGATCAAGGACCGGGGTCACCCCTCCACTTT. Its translation is CASSQDQGPGSPLHF.

The sample holds a few counts of this clonotype. CDR3 in DNA: TGTGCCAGCAGTTACTCGTTTCCAGGGGGAAGCACAGATACGCAGTATTTT. It codes for CASSYSFPGGSTDTQYF. The chain employs TRBV6-5 and TRBJ2-3, with 7 nucleotides matching TRBD1. The germline gives CDR1 MNHEY, CDR2 SVGAGI. With 0 bases clipped from V and 0 bases from J, the junction kept 6 bases outside the gene matches. The CDR3 is 17 residues long.

A few counts support this clonotype. The rearrangement joins TRBV7-2 to TRBJ2-7; perhaps TRBD1 as D (6 bases). V shed 4 bases and J shed 3 bases, with 10 bases lying between them. Per germline, CDR1 SGHTA and CDR2 FQGNSA. This CDR3 is 13 amino acids long. CDR3 nucleotide sequence: TGTGCCAGCAGCTACGGGACAATCTACGAGCAGTACTTC. This translates into CASSYGTIYEQYF. The variable domain in full, with the rest retrieved from reference TRBV7-2 and TRBJ2-7, is GAGVSQSPSNKVTEKGKDVELRCDPISGHTALYWYRQSLGQGLEFLIYFQGNSAPDKSGLPSDRFSAERTGGSVSTLTIQRTQQEDSAVYLCASSYGTIYEQYFGPGTRLTVT.

The chain has TRBV3-1 and TRBJ2-7; D is unclear. This CDR3 region has 14 residues. V dropped 3 bases and J dropped 2 bases, with 11 bases sitting between them. From germline, CDR1 is LGHDT and CDR2 YNNKEL (reference sequence). The DNA for the CDR3 is TGTGCCAGCAGCCACGGATCGACCCCCTACGAGCAGTACTTC. Its protein product is CASSHGSTPYEQYF.